The TCR beta chain described here comes from a study of blood T cell repertoires in COVID-19. For the study at large: The study drew acute and convalescent COVID-19 samples from the United States, Italy and Spain. The cDNA or gDNA used as material had been derived from T cells, B-cell-depleted T cells, or PBMCs.

Authors' methods: How many nucleated cells were present was estimated from reference gene primer amplification. Generated by immunoSEQ multiplex PCR, the TCRdb table keeps only in-frame clones and is missing some. Clonal size and the V and J genes are those of that table, whereas D and trimming came from the DNA. The table includes 350,000 to 450,000 clones, 85% detected once. CDR1 SGDLS and CDR2 YYNGEE come from the germline V gene. The CDR3 length is 16 residues. Trimming took off 4 bases at V and 4 bases at J, with 20 bases between the two ends. This TCR derives from a woman aged 18-29 years with acute or convalescent COVID-19. The chain joins TRBV9 to TRBJ1-2; D gene uncertain. Sequencing was done on a sample of peripheral blood. CDR3: CASSSSAGKDRYGYTF. CDR3 in DNA: TGTGCCAGCAGCTCGTCGGCGGGGAAAGATCGCTATGGCTACACCTTC.